The clone carrying this T cell receptor beta chain was seen many times. This specimen belongs to a study of T cells in Graves' hyperthyroidism and ophthalmopathy. In the study overall: Peripheral blood was drawn at first diagnosis, prior to all treatment.

Amplified TCR beta CDR3 regions came from RNA transcripts. HTBI primers were employed in a first-round RT-PCR of the TCR CDR3. One entry per CDR3 protein, called by TCRdb with MiXCR from the multiplex PCR reads. The sample includes 500,000 to 650,000 distinct CDR3 sequences, around 15% of them seen just once. The ends were cut back, 6 bases at V and 4 bases at J, with 12 bases in the middle. CDR1 and CDR2 from the germline V gene are MNHEY and SMNVEV (reference sequence). This CDR3 spans 13 amino acids. Graves' hyperthyroidism is called stable when ophthalmopathy does not progress within 18 months. Patients between 18 and 65 years old had hyperthyroidism, newly diagnosed and lasting under 2 months. The source of the PBMCs was 8 to 10 ml of fresh peripheral blood.

The V call is TRBV27, the J call TRBJ1-2; D may be TRBD1 (6 bases). The clonotype comes from a woman aged 35 to 49 with Graves' hyperthyroidism. Sequenced sample: blood. The CDR3 reads CASSPGATYGYTF. The CDR3 bases are TGTGCCAGCAGCCCAGGGGCTACCTATGGCTACACCTTC.